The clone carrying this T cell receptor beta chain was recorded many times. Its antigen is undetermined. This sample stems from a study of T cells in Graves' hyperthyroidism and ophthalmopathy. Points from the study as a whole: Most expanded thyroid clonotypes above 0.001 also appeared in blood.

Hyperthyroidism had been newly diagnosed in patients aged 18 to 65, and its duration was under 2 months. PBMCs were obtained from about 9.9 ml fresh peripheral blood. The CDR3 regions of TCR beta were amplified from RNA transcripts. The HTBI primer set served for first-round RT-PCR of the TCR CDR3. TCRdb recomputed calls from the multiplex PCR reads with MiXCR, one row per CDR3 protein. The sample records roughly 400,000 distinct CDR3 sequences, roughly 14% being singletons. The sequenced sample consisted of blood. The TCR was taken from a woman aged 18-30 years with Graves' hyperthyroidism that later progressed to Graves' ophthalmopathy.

The CDR3 DNA reads as TGTGCCACCAGTGCAGGTCCTAGCTCACGGGTCGACGAGCAGTACTTC. Amino acid sequence: CATSAGPSSRVDEQYF. The J gene is TRBJ2-7, the V gene TRBV24-1; tentatively, D is TRBD2 (5 bases). Between the trimmed V and J ends, which lost 5 bases and 5 bases, there was a span of 21 bases. Germline V gene lookup returns CDR1 KGHDR and CDR2 SFDVKD. This CDR3 is 16 amino acids long.